This TCR beta chain was sequenced during a study of shared clonotypes between healthy human individuals. Study-wide points: Rarefaction analysis demonstrated incomplete sorted-subset sequencing notwithstanding large depth.

CDR3 length: 13 amino acids. The germline CDR1 and CDR2 sequences are SNHLY and FYNNEI. With 4 bases removed from V and 6 bases from J, the gap between germline ends came to 9 bases. Generated by immunoSEQ multiplex PCR, the TCRdb table keeps only in-frame clones and is missing some. Of more than 900,000 clones in the sample, about 84% were seen once. Of note for this clone: The target antigen is unknown.

The V call is TRBV2, the J call TRBJ1-4; D is unresolved. Source material: memory CD4+ T cells from PBMCs. Documented subset: CD45RA-negative fraction. The clonotype comes from a man aged 18 to 30 in good health. Some clones in this sample may be carry-over from other donors' samples. As DNA, the CDR3 is TGTGCCAGCAGTGGTGAATATTATGAAAAACTGTTTTTT. Protein: CASSGEYYEKLFF.